The 32 T cell receptor beta chains presented below share a single source sample, sequenced in a study of CD8 T cells in Susac syndrome. Reverse transcription of roughly 0.5 to 1 ug RNA was performed with random hexamers. MiXCR was run by TCRdb on the immunoSEQ multiplex PCR reads, yielding one entry per CDR3 protein. Counted here are 250,000 to 300,000 distinct CDR3 sequences, roughly 81% occurring once; the ten biggest clones make up 0.11%. The sequenced sample consisted of CD8+ T cells from PBMCs. The receptors originated from a human donor with multiple sclerosis.

This chain uses TRBV27 with TRBJ2-3; TRBD2 might be the D (6 bases). This CDR3 has 18 residues. The V and J ends lost 0 bases and 5 bases respectively, with 21 bases between them. Germline lookup yields CDR1 MNHEY and CDR2 SMNVEV (reference sequence). The CDR3 DNA reads as TGTGCCAGCAGTTTATCGATCGTAGGATCGGGGGTCGTAGATACGCAGTATTTT. It encodes CASSLSIVGSGVVDTQYF.

This clonotype was detected once. DNA for the CDR3: TGTGCCACCGGGAGTCTAGCGGGAGTAGCGACAGATACGCAGTATTTT. Translating it yields CATGSLAGVATDTQYF. The V gene is TRBV24-1, the J gene TRBJ2-3; 10 bases fit TRBD2. Germline V gene lookup returns CDR1 KGHDR and CDR2 SFDVKD. With V trimmed by 9 bases and J by 3 bases, 11 bases remained unmatched. This CDR3 comprises 16 residues.

This sequence joins TRBV7-9 and TRBJ2-1; 7 bases match TRBD2. V shed 5 bases and J 6 bases; nucleotides not matched to a gene: 7. The germline CDR1 and CDR2 sequences are SEHNR and FQNEAQ (reference sequence). CDR3 size: 14 residues. For the CDR3, the DNA is TGTGCCAGCAGCCTGGGAGGGCTGGCCAATGAGCAGTTCTTC. It translates to CASSLGGLANEQFF.

The chain is built from TRBV27 and TRBJ2-7; D tentatively fits TRBD1 or TRBD2 (6 bases each). The CDR3 runs to 13 residues. The V end lost 1 base, the J end lost 6 bases, and 10 bases lay between the germline ends. The V gene's germline CDR1 is MNHEY and CDR2 SMNVEV (reference sequence). CDR3 bases: TGTGCCAGCAGTTTATTCAGGGGAGGCGAGCAGTACTTC. It codes for CASSLFRGGEQYF.

This clonotype turned up a few times. The V call is TRBV6-1, the J call TRBJ2-3; a weak D match, TRBD2 (6 bases). Trimming cost V 5 bases and J 3 bases, with 12 bases left between them. CDR3 length equals 14 residues. Germline loops: CDR1 MNHNS, CDR2 SASEGT. CDR3 DNA: TGTGCCAGCAGTTGGGCCAGCGGGACAGATACGCAGTATTTT. Translated: CASSWASGTDTQYF.

The chain carries TRBV27 and TRBJ2-3; TRBD2 matches at 13 bases. Germline V CDR1 and CDR2: MNHEY, SMNVEV (reference sequence). CDR3 size: 17 residues. The V gene end was trimmed by 0 bases and the J gene end by 3 bases; junction bases not matched to a gene: 3. The CDR3 spells CASSLSPTSGRTDTQYF. CDR3 DNA sequence: TGTGCCAGCAGTTTATCCCCGACTAGCGGGAGGACAGATACGCAGTATTTT.

This clonotype was recorded a few times. The chain has TRBV11-1 and TRBJ2-7; unclear D gene. Between the trimmed V and J ends, which lost 4 bases and 3 bases, there was a span of 13 bases. Germline V lookup: CDR1 SGHAT, CDR2 FQDESV (reference sequence). The CDR3 is 14 residues long. The CDR3 region has the DNA TGTGCCAGCAGCTCCGGTTTTGGCAGCTACGAGCAGTACTTC. This codes for CASSSGFGSYEQYF.

This clonotype has just one count. The gene calls are TRBV29-1 and TRBJ2-5; 9 nucleotides match TRBD1. The CDR3 has 14 amino acids. After removal of 7 bases from V and 7 bases from J, the junction contained 13 bases not matched to a gene. Per the germline V gene, CDR1 is SQVTM and CDR2 is ANQGSEA. CDR3 protein: CSGMPGQGSVTQYF. The CDR3 DNA is TGCAGCGGAATGCCGGGACAGGGATCAGTGACCCAGTACTTC.

To note about this clonotype: The junction departs from the called germline gene at one end, perhaps through a read error. The rearrangement uses TRBV4-3 and TRBJ1-4; D unclear. The length of the CDR3 is 12 residues. Germline CDR1 and CDR2: LGHNA and YSLEER. CDR3 sequence: CASSPALGKPFF. CDR3 nucleotide sequence: TGCGCCAGCAGCCCAGCCCTGGGAAAACCGTTTTTT.

The chain has TRBV6-5 and TRBJ2-7; D is possibly TRBD1 or TRBD2 (6 bases each). V was pared by 0 bases and J by 6 bases, with 18 bases between. The CDR3 covers 16 residues. Germline V lookup: CDR1 MNHEY, CDR2 SVGAGI. The CDR3 nucleotides read TGTGCCAGCAGTTACTCGATCTCCCCGGGGGCGGTCGAGCAGTACTTC. Translated, it gives CASSYSISPGAVEQYF.

The CDR3 DNA reads as TGTGCCAGCAGTGTGTTACTAGCAAATGAGCAGTTCTTC. Translated: CASSVLLANEQFF. The gene calls are TRBV28 and TRBJ2-1; D is perhaps TRBD2 (6 bases). The germline V gene encodes CDR1 MDHEN and CDR2 SYDVKM. Trimming shortened V by 5 bases and J by 7 bases, and 12 bases separated the two germline ends. This CDR3 is 13 amino acids long.

V gene TRBV20-1 combines with J gene TRBJ2-5; TRBD2 aligns across 10 bases. V was pared by 0 bases and J by 3 bases, with 7 bases of the junction left unmatched. The CDR3 loop spans 16 amino acids. CDR1 is DFQATT, CDR2 SNEGSKA, per germline (reference sequence). The CDR3 sequence is CSARDRSGRYKETQYF. The DNA for the CDR3 is TGCAGTGCTAGAGATCGTAGCGGGAGGTATAAAGAGACCCAGTACTTC.

This chain connects TRBV27 to TRBJ2-6, with D maybe TRBD2 (6 bases). The germline V and J ends were trimmed by 0 bases and 0 bases, with 12 bases remaining between them. Germline loops: CDR1 MNHEY, CDR2 SMNVEV (reference sequence). The CDR3 runs to 18 residues. CDR3 residues: CASSLSGGMASGANVLTF. CDR3 coding DNA: TGTGCCAGCAGTTTATCGGGGGGTATGGCCTCTGGGGCCAACGTCCTGACTTTC.

This rearrangement joins TRBV7-9 to TRBJ1-1, with 10 bases matching TRBD1. Trimming took 5 bases from V and 6 from J; bases not matched to a gene: 6. The CDR3 is 14 amino acids. The V gene's germline CDR1 is SEHNR and CDR2 FQNEAQ (reference sequence). CDR3 amino acids: CASSQTGGLAEAFF. The CDR3 DNA sequence: TGTGCCAGCAGCCAGACAGGGGGCTTGGCTGAAGCTTTCTTT.

This chain uses TRBV4-1 with TRBJ1-6; D not resolved. The CDR3 length is 15 residues. The V end was cut by 1 base, the J end by 9 bases, with 13 bases between. CDR1 and CDR2 (germline): MGHRA, YSYEKL. Here the CDR3 reads CASSQGSGITSPLHF. The CDR3, as DNA: TGCGCCAGCAGCCAAGGGTCCGGGATCACTTCACCCCTCCACTTT.

The chain couples TRBV20-1 to TRBJ1-1; TRBD1 matches 9 bases. The germline CDR1 and CDR2 sequences are DFQATT and SNEGSKA (reference sequence). The ends lost 2 bases at V and 1 base at J; junction bases unmatched: 14. CDR3 length equals 18 residues. Here the CDR3 DNA reads TGCAGTGCTAGAAGGGTTTTGGAGGGGGACAGGGCGAACACTGAAGCTTTCTTT. The encoded protein is CSARRVLEGDRANTEAFF.

The V and J genes are TRBV19 and TRBJ1-1; D call uncertain. Between the trimmed V and J ends, which lost 5 bases and 0 bases, there was a span of 13 bases. The CDR3 covers 15 residues. CDR1 is LNHDA and CDR2 is SQIVND in the germline V gene (reference sequence). The CDR3 sequence: CASSPVRRLNTEAFF. DNA for the CDR3: TGTGCCAGTAGTCCCGTCCGACGGCTGAACACTGAAGCTTTCTTT. Full variable domain (outside the CDR3, taken from reference TRBV19 and TRBJ1-1): DGGITQSPKYLFRKEGQNVTLSCEQNLNHDAMYWYRQDPGQGLRLIYYSQIVNDFQKGDIAEGYSVSREKKESFPLTVTSAQKNPTAFYLCASSPVRRLNTEAFFGQGTRLTVV.

The CDR3 protein is CASSLTGGSADTQYF. For the CDR3, the DNA is TGCGCCAGCAGCTTGACAGGGGGCTCGGCAGATACGCAGTATTTT. This chain links TRBV5-1 with TRBJ2-3, with 9 bases identical to TRBD1. This CDR3 has 15 amino acids. The germline V gene has CDR1 SGHRS and CDR2 YFSETQ. Trimming at V came to 1 base and at J to 4 bases, leaving 4 bases not matched to a gene.

This chain joins TRBV6-6 and TRBJ1-5; no firm D call. Germline V gives CDR1 MNHNY, CDR2 SVGAGI (reference sequence). The CDR3 is 12 amino acids. V dropped 6 bases and J dropped 8 bases, with 11 bases sitting between them. DNA of the CDR3: TGTGCCAGCAGCTTTCTGGAGGAGCCCCAGCATTTT. Its protein product is CASSFLEEPQHF.

This chain uses TRBV12-3 or TRBV12-4 with TRBJ1-2; D call uncertain. The V end was cut by 8 bases, the J end by 2 bases, with 15 bases between. The CDR3 has 14 amino acids. CDR3 protein: CASCEFCYNYGYTF. CDR3 nucleotide sequence: TGTGCCAGCTGCGAGTTTTGCTACAACTATGGCTACACCTTC.

The gene calls are TRBV28 and TRBJ2-7, with D possibly TRBD2 on 6 matching bases. Germline CDR1 MDHEN, CDR2 SYDVKM. The CDR3 has 16 amino acids. The ends were cut back, 1 base at V and 0 bases at J, with 13 bases in the middle. As DNA, the CDR3 is TGTGCCAGCAGTTTATTGGGGGGACCTAACTCCTACGAGCAGTACTTC. It translates to CASSLLGGPNSYEQYF.

The chain employs TRBV7-9 and TRBJ2-5; TRBD2 matches 7 bases. CDR1 is SEHNR and CDR2 is FQNEAQ in the germline V gene (reference sequence). The CDR3 runs to 16 residues. The J segment lost 2 bases and the V segment lost 7 bases, leaving 13 bases of the junction unmatched. CDR3 in DNA: TGTGCCAGCATCTCCTGGGCTAGCGGAACTCAAGAGACCCAGTACTTC. Amino acids: CASISWASGTQETQYF.

The chain has TRBV5-1 and TRBJ1-1, with D uncertain. V was cut by 3 bases and J by 4 bases, with 10 bases left in between. Germline V gene data show CDR1 as SGHRS and CDR2 as YFSETQ. The CDR3 runs 13 residues. CDR3 protein: CASSWRTFTEAFF. The CDR3 DNA reads as TGCGCCAGCAGCTGGAGGACGTTCACTGAAGCTTTCTTT.

The V gene is TRBV19, the J gene TRBJ1-2; D gene uncertain. The CDR3 sequence is 14 residues long. CDR1 and CDR2 (germline): LNHDA, SQIVND (reference sequence). Between the trimmed V and J ends, which lost 3 bases and 8 bases, there was a span of 16 bases. Here the CDR3 reads CASSIEREAHGYTF. In DNA, the CDR3 is TGTGCCAGTAGTATTGAACGGGAGGCCCACGGCTACACCTTC.

The rearrangement uses TRBV10-3 and TRBJ2-1; D might be TRBD1 (7 bases). Germline assignment: CDR1 ENHRY and CDR2 SYGVKD. The CDR3 runs to 14 residues. With 10 bases removed from V and 8 bases from J, the gap between germline ends came to 21 bases. CDR3: CATGGQWAQDEQFF. The CDR3, as DNA: TGTGCCACCGGGGGACAGTGGGCACAGGATGAGCAGTTCTTC.

The chain employs TRBV7-9 and TRBJ2-7; 9 nucleotides line up with TRBD2. The germline CDR1 and CDR2 sequences are SEHNR and FQNEAQ (reference sequence). V lost 5 bases and J lost 4; bases outside the gene matches: 12. The CDR3 extends over 16 amino acids. The chain's CDR3 is CASSQRRGLAMYEQYF. As DNA, the CDR3 is TGTGCCAGCAGCCAGAGGAGGGGACTAGCTATGTACGAGCAGTACTTC.

This chain connects TRBV12-3 or TRBV12-4 to TRBJ2-1, with a weak D call TRBD1 (6 bases). With 1 base removed from V and 6 bases from J, the gap between germline ends came to 7 bases. The CDR3 extends over 13 amino acids. The CDR3 coding sequence is TGTGCCAGCAGTTTAGGGACAGTCAATGAGCAGTTCTTC. This encodes CASSLGTVNEQFF.

This chain links TRBV4-2 with TRBJ2-2; 11 nucleotides match TRBD2. V lost 3 bases and J lost 0; bases outside the gene matches: 12. The germline gives CDR1 LGHNA, CDR2 YNFKEQ. This CDR3 comprises 20 residues. CDR3 nucleotides: TGTGCCAGCAGCCACGTTATAAGGGGTAGCGGGAGGGCGAACACCGGGGAGCTGTTTTTT. It specifies CASSHVIRGSGRANTGELFF.

J is TRBJ2-5 and V is TRBV3-1; 9 bases line up with TRBD1. From germline, CDR1 is LGHDT and CDR2 YNNKEL (reference sequence). There are 16 residues in the CDR3. V trimming: 4 bases; J trimming: 6 bases; junction bases outside the gene matches: 12. The CDR3 DNA sequence: TGTGCCAGCAGCCCCCAAAGCAAGACAGGGGGGAAGACCCAGTACTTC. Amino acid sequence: CASSPQSKTGGKTQYF.

J is TRBJ2-7 and V is TRBV3-1; D not certain. The CDR3 is 11 residues long. The ends were cut back, 8 bases at V and 3 bases at J, with 8 bases in the middle. Per the germline V gene, CDR1 is LGHDT and CDR2 is YNNKEL (reference sequence). The CDR3 reads CASWDGYEQYF. CDR3 nucleotides: TGTGCCAGCTGGGATGGCTACGAGCAGTACTTC.

V gene TRBV28 combines with J gene TRBJ2-5, with D maybe TRBD2 (6 bases). V was shortened by 6 bases and J by 1 base, with 9 bases between the two germline ends. This CDR3 contains 13 residues. Looked up from germline, CDR1 is MDHEN and CDR2 is SYDVKM. The CDR3 region is CASRTGGQETQYF. As DNA, the CDR3 is TGTGCCAGCAGGACCGGGGGCCAAGAGACCCAGTACTTC.

This clonotype appeared once. V usage is TRBV28 and J usage is TRBJ2-1; D perhaps matches TRBD1 (6 bases). In germline, CDR1 is MDHEN, CDR2 SYDVKM. This CDR3 comprises 17 residues. V was trimmed by 4 bases and J by 0 bases, leaving 16 bases between them. The CDR3 DNA follows: TGTGCCAGCAGTTCCCCTAGGACAGCGAGCTCCTACAATGAGCAGTTCTTC. The encoded protein is CASSSPRTASSYNEQFF.